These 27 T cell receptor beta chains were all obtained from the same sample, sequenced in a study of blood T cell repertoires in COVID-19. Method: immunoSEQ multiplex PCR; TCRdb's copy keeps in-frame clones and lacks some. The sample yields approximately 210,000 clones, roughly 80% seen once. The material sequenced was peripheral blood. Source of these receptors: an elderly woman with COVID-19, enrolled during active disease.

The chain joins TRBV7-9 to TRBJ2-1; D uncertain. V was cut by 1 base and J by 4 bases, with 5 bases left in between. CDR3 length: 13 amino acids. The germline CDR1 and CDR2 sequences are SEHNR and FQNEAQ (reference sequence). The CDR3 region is CASSLDSYNEQFF. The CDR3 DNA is TGTGCCAGCAGCTTAGACAGTTACAATGAGCAGTTCTTC.

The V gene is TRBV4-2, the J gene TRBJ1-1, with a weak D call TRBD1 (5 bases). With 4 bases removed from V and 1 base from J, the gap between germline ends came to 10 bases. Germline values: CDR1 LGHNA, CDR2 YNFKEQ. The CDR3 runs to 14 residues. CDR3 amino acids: CASSPIQGNTEAFF. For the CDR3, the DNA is TGTGCCAGCAGCCCTATTCAGGGGAACACTGAAGCTTTCTTT.

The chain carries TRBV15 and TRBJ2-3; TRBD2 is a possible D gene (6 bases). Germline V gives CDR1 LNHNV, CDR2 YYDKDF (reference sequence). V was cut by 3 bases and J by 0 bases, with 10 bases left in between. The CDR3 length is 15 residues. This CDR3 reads CATSSSGSSTDTQYF. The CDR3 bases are TGTGCCACCAGCAGCTCCGGGAGTAGCACAGATACGCAGTATTTT.

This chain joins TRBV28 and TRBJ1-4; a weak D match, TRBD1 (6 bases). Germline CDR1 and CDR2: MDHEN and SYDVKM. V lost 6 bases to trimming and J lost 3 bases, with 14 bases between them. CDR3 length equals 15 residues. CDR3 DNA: TGTGCCAGCAGGACAGGAGGAGTGTCTAATGAAAAACTGTTTTTT. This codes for CASRTGGVSNEKLFF. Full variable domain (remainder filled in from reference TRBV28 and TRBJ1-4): DVKVTQSSRYLVKRTGEKVFLECVQDMDHENMFWYRQDPGLGLRLIYFSYDVKMKEKGDIPEGYSVSREKKERFSLILESASTNQTSMYLCASRTGGVSNEKLFFGSGTQLSVL.

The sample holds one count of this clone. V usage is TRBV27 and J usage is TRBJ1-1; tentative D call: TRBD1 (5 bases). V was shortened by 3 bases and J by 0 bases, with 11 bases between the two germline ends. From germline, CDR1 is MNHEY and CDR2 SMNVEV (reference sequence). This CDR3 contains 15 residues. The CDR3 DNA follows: TGTGCCAGCAGTTTTGGGGGGGTCATGAACACTGAAGCTTTCTTT. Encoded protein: CASSFGGVMNTEAFF.

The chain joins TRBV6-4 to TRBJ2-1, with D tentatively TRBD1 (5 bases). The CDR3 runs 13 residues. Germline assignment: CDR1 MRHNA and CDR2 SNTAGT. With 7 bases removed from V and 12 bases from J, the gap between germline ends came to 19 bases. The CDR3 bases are TGTGCCAGCACCCCAAGTCAGGGCGGCCCGCAGTTCTTC. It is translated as CASTPSQGGPQFF.

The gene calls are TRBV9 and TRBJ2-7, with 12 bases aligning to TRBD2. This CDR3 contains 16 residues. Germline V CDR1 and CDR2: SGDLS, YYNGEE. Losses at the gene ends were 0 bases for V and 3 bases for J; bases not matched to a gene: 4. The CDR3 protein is CASSVGPSGRDYEQYF. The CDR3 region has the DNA TGTGCCAGCAGCGTAGGGCCTAGCGGGAGGGACTACGAGCAGTACTTC.

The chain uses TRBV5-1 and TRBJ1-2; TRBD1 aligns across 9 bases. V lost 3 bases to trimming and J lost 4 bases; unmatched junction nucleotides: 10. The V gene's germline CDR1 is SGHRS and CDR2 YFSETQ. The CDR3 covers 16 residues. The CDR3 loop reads CASSSGGGQGFYGYTF. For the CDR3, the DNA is TGCGCCAGCAGCTCCGGGGGTGGACAGGGGTTCTATGGCTACACCTTC. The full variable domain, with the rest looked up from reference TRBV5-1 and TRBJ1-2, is KAGVTQTPRYLIKTRGQQVTLSCSPISGHRSVSWYQQTPGQGLQFLFEYFSETQRNKGNFPGRFSGRQFSNSRSEMNVSTLELGDSALYLCASSSGGGQGFYGYTFGSGTRLTVV.

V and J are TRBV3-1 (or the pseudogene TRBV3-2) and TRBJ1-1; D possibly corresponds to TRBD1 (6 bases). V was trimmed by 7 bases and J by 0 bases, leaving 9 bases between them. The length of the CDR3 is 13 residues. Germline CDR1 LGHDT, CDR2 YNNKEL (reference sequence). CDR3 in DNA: TGTGCCAGCACGAGGGGGATGAACACTGAAGCTTTCTTT. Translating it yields CASTRGMNTEAFF.

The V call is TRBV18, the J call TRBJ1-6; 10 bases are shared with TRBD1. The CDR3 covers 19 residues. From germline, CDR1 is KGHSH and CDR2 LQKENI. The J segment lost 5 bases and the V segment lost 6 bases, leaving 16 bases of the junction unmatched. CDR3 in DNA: TGTGCCAGCTCGCCCGTCCCGGGACAGGGGCCTACTAATAATTCACCCCTCCACTTT. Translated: CASSPVPGQGPTNNSPLHF.

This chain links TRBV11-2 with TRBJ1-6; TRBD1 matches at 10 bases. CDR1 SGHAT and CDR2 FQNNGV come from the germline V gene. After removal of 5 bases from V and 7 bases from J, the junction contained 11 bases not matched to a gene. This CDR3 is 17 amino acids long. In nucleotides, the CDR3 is TGTGCCAGCAGCCGGCGTCCCGGGACAGGGGAGAATTCACCCCTCCACTTT. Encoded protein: CASSRRPGTGENSPLHF.

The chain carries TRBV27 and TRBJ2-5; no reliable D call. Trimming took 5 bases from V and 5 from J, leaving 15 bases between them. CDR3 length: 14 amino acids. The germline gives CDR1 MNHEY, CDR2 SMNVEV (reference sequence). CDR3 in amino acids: CASSPQRFRETQYF. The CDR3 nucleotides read TGTGCCAGCAGTCCCCAACGATTCCGGGAGACCCAGTACTTC.

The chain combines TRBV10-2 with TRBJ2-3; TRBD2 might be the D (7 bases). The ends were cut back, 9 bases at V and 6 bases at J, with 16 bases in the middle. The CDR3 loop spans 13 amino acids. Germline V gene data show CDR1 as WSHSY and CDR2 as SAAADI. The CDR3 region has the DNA TGCGCCAGTCACCGGGGGGCCGTGGATACGCAGTATTTT. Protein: CASHRGAVDTQYF.

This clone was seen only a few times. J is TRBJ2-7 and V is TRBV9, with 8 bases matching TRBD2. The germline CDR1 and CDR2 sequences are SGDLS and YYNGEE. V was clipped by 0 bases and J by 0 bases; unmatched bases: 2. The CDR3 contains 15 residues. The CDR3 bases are TGTGCCAGCAGCGTAGGCGGGGGGACCTCCTACGAGCAGTACTTC. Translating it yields CASSVGGGTSYEQYF.

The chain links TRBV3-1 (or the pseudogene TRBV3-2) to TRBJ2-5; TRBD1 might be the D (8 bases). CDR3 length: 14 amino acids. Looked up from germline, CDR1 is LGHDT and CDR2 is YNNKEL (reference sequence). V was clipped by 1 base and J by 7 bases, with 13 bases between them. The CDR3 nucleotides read TGTGCCAGCAGCCAAGGACAGGGGAGGGGGACCCAGTACTTC. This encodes CASSQGQGRGTQYF.

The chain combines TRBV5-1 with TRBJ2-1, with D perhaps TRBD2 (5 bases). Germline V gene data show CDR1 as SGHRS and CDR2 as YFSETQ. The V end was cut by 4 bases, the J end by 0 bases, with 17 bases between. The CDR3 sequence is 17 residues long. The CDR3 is CASSTSSGIGSYNEQFF. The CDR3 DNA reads TGCGCCAGCAGCACTTCTTCGGGGATTGGCTCCTACAATGAGCAGTTCTTC.

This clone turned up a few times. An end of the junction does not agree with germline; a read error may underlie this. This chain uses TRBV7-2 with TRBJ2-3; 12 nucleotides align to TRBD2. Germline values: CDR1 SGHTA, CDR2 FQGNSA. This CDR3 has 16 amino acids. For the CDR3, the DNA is TGTGCCAGCAGCCCAAAGGGACTAGCGGGCGCCGATAGGCAGTATTTT. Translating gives CASSPKGLAGADRQYF.

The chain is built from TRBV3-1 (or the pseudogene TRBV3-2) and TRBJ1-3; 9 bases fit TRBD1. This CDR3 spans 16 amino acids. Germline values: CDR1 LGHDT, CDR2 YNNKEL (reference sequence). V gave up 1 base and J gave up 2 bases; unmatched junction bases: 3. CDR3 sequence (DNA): TGTGCCAGCAGCCAAGTGACAGGGGGTCCTGGAAACACCATATATTTT. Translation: CASSQVTGGPGNTIYF.

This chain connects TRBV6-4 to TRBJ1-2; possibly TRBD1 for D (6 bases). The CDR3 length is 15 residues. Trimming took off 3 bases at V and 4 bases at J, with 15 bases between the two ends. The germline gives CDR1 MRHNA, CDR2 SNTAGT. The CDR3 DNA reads TGTGCCAGCAGTGAAGGGGGGAGGGGTCCCTATGGCTACACCTTC. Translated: CASSEGGRGPYGYTF.

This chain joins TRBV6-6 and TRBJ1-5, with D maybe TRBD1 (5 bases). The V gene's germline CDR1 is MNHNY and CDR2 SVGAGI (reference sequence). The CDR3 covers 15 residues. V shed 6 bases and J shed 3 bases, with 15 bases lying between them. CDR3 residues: CASSRVRQTNQPQHF. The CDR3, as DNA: TGTGCCAGCAGCAGGGTGCGACAGACCAATCAGCCCCAGCATTTT.

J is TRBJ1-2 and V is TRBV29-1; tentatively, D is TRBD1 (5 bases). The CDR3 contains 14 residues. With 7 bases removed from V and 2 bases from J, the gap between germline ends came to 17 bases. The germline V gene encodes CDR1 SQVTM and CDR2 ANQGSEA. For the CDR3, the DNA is TGCAGCGCACGAAAACTACAGGAGAACTATGGCTACACCTTC. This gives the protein CSARKLQENYGYTF.

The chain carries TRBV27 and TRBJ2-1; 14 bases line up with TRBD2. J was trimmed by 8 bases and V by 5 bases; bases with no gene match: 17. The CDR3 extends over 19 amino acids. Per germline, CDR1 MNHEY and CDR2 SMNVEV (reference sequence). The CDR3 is CASSLRLAGGPVSSYEQFF. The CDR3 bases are TGTGCCAGCAGTCTCCGACTAGCGGGAGGGCCAGTCTCCTCGTATGAGCAGTTCTTC.

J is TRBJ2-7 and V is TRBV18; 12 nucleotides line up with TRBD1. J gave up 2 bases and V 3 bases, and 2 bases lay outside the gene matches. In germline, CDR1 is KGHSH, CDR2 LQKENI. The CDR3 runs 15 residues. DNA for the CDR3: TGTGCCAGCTCACCCGGGACAGGGGGCCCCTACGAGCAGTACTTC. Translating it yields CASSPGTGGPYEQYF. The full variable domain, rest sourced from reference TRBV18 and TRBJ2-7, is NAGVMQNPRHLVRRRGQEARLRCSPMKGHSHVYWYRQLPEEGLKFMVYLQKENIIDESGMPKERFSAEFPKEGPSILRIQQVVRGDSAAYFCASSPGTGGPYEQYFGPGTRLTVT.

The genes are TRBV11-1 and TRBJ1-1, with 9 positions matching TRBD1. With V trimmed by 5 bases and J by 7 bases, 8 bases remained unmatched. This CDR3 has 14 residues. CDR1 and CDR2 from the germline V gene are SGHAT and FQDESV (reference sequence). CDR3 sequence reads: CASSLTQGAGEAFF. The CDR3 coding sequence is TGTGCCAGCAGCCTAACACAGGGGGCGGGTGAAGCTTTCTTT.

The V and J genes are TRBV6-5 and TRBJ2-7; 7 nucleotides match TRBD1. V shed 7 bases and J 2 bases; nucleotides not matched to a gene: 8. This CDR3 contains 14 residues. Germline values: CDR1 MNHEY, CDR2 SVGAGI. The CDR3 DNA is TGTGCCAGCACACCAACAGGGGTGCCCTACGAGCAGTACTTC. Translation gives CASTPTGVPYEQYF.

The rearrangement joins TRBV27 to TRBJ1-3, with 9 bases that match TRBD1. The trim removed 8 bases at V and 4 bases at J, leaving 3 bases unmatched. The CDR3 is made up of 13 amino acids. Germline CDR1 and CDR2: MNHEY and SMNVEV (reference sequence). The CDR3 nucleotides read TGTGCCAGCCGAACAGGGGGCGGAAACACCATATATTTT. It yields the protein CASRTGGGNTIYF.

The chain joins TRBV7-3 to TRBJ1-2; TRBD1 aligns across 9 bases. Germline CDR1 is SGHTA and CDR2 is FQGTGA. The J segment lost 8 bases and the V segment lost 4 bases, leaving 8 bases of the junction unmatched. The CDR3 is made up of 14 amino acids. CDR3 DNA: TGTGCCAGCAGCTCCGGGACAGGGAGCGAGGGCTACACCTTC. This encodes CASSSGTGSEGYTF. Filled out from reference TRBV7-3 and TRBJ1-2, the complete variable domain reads GAGVSQTPSNKVTEKGKYVELRCDPISGHTALYWYRQSLGQGPEFLIYFQGTGAADDSGLPNDRFFAVRPEGSVSTLKIQRTERGDSAVYLCASSSGTGSEGYTFGSGTRLTVV.